This TCR beta chain was recovered during a study of shared clonotypes between healthy human individuals. Across the study: Each donor had three CD4 naive, three CD4 memory, two CD8 naive and one CD8 memory plate.

Caucasian adults residing in Nashville, Tennessee made up all the donors. Execution of the assay was at deep level. Profiled with immunoSEQ multiplex PCR; TCRdb holds only in-frame clones, not every one. The repertoire includes approximately 2.3 million clones, 90% to 95% of them detected once, and about 0.41% sits in the top ten. Trimming left V 2 bases short and J 7 bases short, with 15 bases between. Germline CDR1 and CDR2: MNHEY and SVGAGI. This CDR3 is 14 amino acids long. The origin of this receptor is a man in his late teens or twenties in good health. Some clones in this sample may be carry-over from other donors' samples. Sequencing was performed on naive CD4+ T cells from PBMCs. Subset described: CD45RA+ positively selected. The chain carries TRBV6-5 and TRBJ2-7; the D gene is possibly TRBD2 (7 bases). The CDR3 sequence: CASSYEGGPREQYF. CDR3 nucleotide sequence: TGTGCCAGCAGTTACGAGGGGGGGCCTAGGGAGCAGTACTTC.